This TCR beta chain appears in the sequencing data of a study of blood T cell repertoires in COVID-19. The length of the CDR3 is 16 residues. V shed 6 bases and J 7 bases; nucleotides not matched to a gene: 12. Germline V gene lookup returns CDR1 MNHEY and CDR2 SMNVEV (reference sequence). This clone was seen more than once but under ten times. Clones were read by immunoSEQ multiplex PCR, and TCRdb kept only the in-frame ones, dropping some. The table records more than 250,000 clones, just over 85% of them present only once. The genes are TRBV27 and TRBJ2-2, with TRBD2 identical over 9 bases. Source material: PBMCs or T cells enriched from blood (not recorded which). The TCR originated in a woman between 18 and 30 years old who had recovered from COVID-19. CDR3 DNA sequence: TGTGCCAGCAGGGATAACTTAGCGGGAGAGATCGGGGAGCTGTTTTTT. This gives the protein CASRDNLAGEIGELFF.